This T cell receptor (beta chain) was retrieved from a study of blood T cell repertoires in COVID-19. Two negative PCRs, clearance, or symptom resolution characterized the recovered Cohort 3 donors. Deletions cut 3 bases from V and 5 bases from J, with 9 bases between. The CDR3 covers 12 residues. Germline V gene lookup returns CDR1 DFQATT and CDR2 SNEGSKA (reference sequence). Method: immunoSEQ multiplex PCR; TCRdb's copy keeps in-frame clones and lacks some. The profile shows approximately 300,000 clones, nearly 90% of them singletons. The sequence was obtained from a woman in her twenties or thirties who had recovered from COVID-19. The chain uses TRBV20-1 and TRBJ2-3; D perhaps matches TRBD1 (7 bases). Sequences were obtained from PBMCs or T cells enriched from blood (not recorded which). DNA for the CDR3: TGCAGTGCTAGTCAGGGGGGAGATACGCAGTATTTT. This encodes CSASQGGDTQYF.